There are many counts of the clone carrying this T cell receptor beta chain. Its specificity is not known. TCRdb used MiXCR to reprocess the 5' RACE reads, holding one entry per CDR3 protein. The sample has thousands of distinct CDR3 sequences, more than 13% seen once; the top ten hold approximately 15%. This entry is derived from a study of spatial heterogeneity in lung cancer. Overall study context: More beta-chain than alpha-chain sequences were consistently detected. Counts of TCR transcripts in tumor regions tracked strongly with a T cell module score that came from matched bulk RNA-seq.

Time point specified: sample taken at primary tumor resection. Whole RNA, isolated from tumor, nontumor lung or frozen PBMC, was sequenced without prior sorting. There are 17 residues in the CDR3. From germline, CDR1 is SGHDN and CDR2 FVKESK. Trimming took 5 bases from V and 0 from J; bases not matched to a gene: 4. Overall study findings and caveats: The study estimated around 7% alpha and 13% beta chain coverage of tumor T cells. How many expanded intratumoral alpha and beta TCRs were present tracked the tumor mutation count, which was a count of nonsynonymous mutations.

This sequence joins TRBV14 and TRBJ2-1; 13 nucleotides agree with TRBD2. The sequence derives from a male donor with early-stage non-small cell lung cancer. The sample here was lung tumor tissue, taken at surgery. The chain's CDR3 is CASSKTSGRLSYNEQFF. CDR3 nucleotide sequence: TGTGCCAGCAGCAAGACTAGCGGGAGGCTCTCCTACAATGAGCAGTTCTTC.